This record covers a single T cell receptor (beta chain). The table lists this clonotype with many counts. It has no known antigen specificity. The sample holds no much larger clone one base away, and base qualities are not on file. Preparation of the library involved 5' RACE. These reads were obtained on an Illumina HiSeq 2500. The second PCR ran for about 6 to 11 cycles and used a J-beta primer mix along with a sample-barcoded 5' primer. Each TCR beta cDNA molecule received a unique molecular identifier from a template-switch 5' adaptor carrying 12 random nucleotides. At least 3 million CDR3-containing paired-end reads were obtained from each sample. First-strand cDNA synthesis was performed from all RNA using the Mint cDNA synthesis kit, with priming by a TRBC-specific oligonucleotide. Following uracil-DNA glycosylase treatment, a first 18-cycle PCR with universal primers M1SS and BC2_uni_R was performed on all cDNA. In the authors' own workflow: For normalization, 1 million high-quality reads were randomly selected from each sample, with every read carrying a distinct molecular identifier. Reads sharing molecular identifiers were discarded rather than binned into consensus sequences. MiTCR, run with a Q25 quality threshold and the strictest error-elimination algorithm, handled CDR3 identification, clonotype clustering and error correction. A nonparametric unseen species model with Euler transformation was used to estimate a lower bound on total TCR beta diversity. TCRdb reran the public reads through fastp at Q25 and MiXCR, keeping productive beta chains. Every CDR3 protein is listed once, alongside the most common genes and DNA of its rows. These V and J calls derive from TCRdb rather than the authors' analysis. The sample contains hundreds of thousands of distinct CDR3 sequences, 52% of them found a single time. About 13% of the sample is held by the ten biggest clonotypes.

The data were taken from a study of blood T cells in healthy people across ages (dated by TCRdb to about 2015). With respect to the entire study: Template switching captured roughly one uniquely barcoded TCR beta cDNA molecule per two T cells in model experiments. Using deep sequencing normalized with unique cDNA molecular identifiers, the study measured how TCR beta repertoire diversity changes with age. For two donors (one aged 18 to 29 and one aged 80 or older), the study analyzed two additional independent replicas of 1 million unique cDNA reads from the same blood draw. To avoid experimental bias, donors of different ages were distributed randomly across sequencing lanes. Four age groups were formed from the donors: young (average approximately 15 years), middle-aged (approximately 39), aged (approximately 60) and long-lived (approximately 78). The research as a whole found: Because profiling used bulk unsorted PBMCs, naive and antigen-experienced compartments could not be compared conclusively. As age increased, observed TCR beta diversity per million T cells dropped in a roughly linear way, and a significant reduction was already evident by age 40. Total diversity estimates from one million sequenced T cells were considered lower bounds and underestimates. Compared with the aged group, more naive CD4+ T cells, fewer expanded clones and increased TCR diversity were shown by the long-lived group, suggesting age selection. Observed TCR beta diversity correlated strongly with the percentage of naive T cells measured by flow cytometry. Donor CMV infection status was unknown, potentially confounding age-related changes in expanded clonotypes.

The 39 donors, aged roughly 6 to 95 years, were systemically healthy Caucasian individuals from Russia. Each donor gave about 11 milliliters of peripheral blood, drawn into EDTA-treated Vacutainer tubes. Ficoll-Paque density-gradient centrifugation was used to isolate PBMCs, with at least 7 million per sample. Total RNA was extracted from PBMCs with Trizol reagent, with at least 5 micrograms obtained per sample. Naive CD45RAhigh/CD27high T cell percentages were measured by flow cytometry on a PBMC aliquot from every donor. The TCR was taken from a woman of 80 years or more in good health. Sequenced sample: blood.

CDR3 loop: CASTHMGLYETQYF. The DNA sequence is as follows: TGTGCCAGCACCCACATGGGGCTGTATGAGACCCAGTACTTC. The rearranged chain carries TRBV6-6 and TRBJ2-5, with a weak D call of TRBD1 (5 bases match). Relative to germline, V is 7 bases shorter and J is 5 bases shorter, with 17 bases between their ends. In the germline V gene (reference sequence), CDR1 corresponds to MNHNY and CDR2 to SVGAGI. The CDR3 starts with the cysteine, ends with the phenylalanine, and has 14 residues. Only CDR3 DNA remains: 42 bases, in frame from the first base.